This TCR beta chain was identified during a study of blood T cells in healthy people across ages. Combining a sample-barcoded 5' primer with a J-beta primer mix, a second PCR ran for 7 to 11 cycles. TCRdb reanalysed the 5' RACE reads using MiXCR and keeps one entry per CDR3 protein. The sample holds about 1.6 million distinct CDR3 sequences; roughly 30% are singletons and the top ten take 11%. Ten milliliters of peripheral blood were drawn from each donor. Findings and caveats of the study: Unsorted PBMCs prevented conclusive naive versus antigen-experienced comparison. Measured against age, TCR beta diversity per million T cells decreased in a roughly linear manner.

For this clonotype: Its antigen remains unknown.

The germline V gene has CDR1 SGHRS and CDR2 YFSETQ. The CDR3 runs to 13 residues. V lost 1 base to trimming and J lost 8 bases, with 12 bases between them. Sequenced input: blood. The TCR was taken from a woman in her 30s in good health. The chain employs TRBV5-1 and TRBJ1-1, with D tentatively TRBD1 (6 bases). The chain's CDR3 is CASSLRIQGEAFF. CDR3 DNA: TGCGCCAGCAGCTTGAGAATACAGGGAGAAGCTTTCTTT.